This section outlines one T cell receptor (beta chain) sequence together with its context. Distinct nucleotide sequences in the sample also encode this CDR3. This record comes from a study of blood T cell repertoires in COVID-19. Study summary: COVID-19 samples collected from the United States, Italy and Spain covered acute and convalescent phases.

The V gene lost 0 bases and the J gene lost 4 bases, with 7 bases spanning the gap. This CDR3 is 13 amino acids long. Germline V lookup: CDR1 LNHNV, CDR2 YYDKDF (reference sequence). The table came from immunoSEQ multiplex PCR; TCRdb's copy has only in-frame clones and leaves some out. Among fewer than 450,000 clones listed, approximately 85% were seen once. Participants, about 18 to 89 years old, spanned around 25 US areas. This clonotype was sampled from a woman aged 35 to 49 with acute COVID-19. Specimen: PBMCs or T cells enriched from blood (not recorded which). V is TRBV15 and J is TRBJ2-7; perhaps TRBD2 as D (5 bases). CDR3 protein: CATSRDPGYEQYF. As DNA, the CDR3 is TGTGCCACCAGCAGAGATCCGGGGTACGAGCAGTACTTC.